This T cell receptor (beta chain) was documented in a study of vaccination and CD4 T cells after COVID-19. Study as a whole: A CEFX pool, an HIV-1 Nef pool, or else no peptide went into the control cultures.

V was pared by 4 bases and J by 6 bases, with 4 bases of the junction left unmatched. This CDR3 has 13 amino acids. Germline loops: CDR1 SGHTA, CDR2 FQGTGA. On this clonotype itself: The antigen is not known.

With the Oncomine TCR Beta short-read assay, DNA from cultured CD4+ T cells was sequenced. TCRdb ran MiXCR on the PCR reads and lists one entry per CDR3 protein. The sample carries 5,700 or so distinct CDR3 sequences, 44% recorded once. The treatment was: approximately nine-day PBMC culture with coronavirus spike peptide pools or control peptides (ViraFEST assay). The receptor comes from a human donor who had recovered from COVID-19. The sample comprised CD4+ T cells from blood, cultured in vitro. This chain joins TRBV7-3 and TRBJ2-7; TRBD1 aligns across 9 bases. CDR3 nucleotide sequence: TGTGCCAGCAGCTCCGACAGGGGGTCCGAGCAGTACTTC. Its protein product is CASSSDRGSEQYF.